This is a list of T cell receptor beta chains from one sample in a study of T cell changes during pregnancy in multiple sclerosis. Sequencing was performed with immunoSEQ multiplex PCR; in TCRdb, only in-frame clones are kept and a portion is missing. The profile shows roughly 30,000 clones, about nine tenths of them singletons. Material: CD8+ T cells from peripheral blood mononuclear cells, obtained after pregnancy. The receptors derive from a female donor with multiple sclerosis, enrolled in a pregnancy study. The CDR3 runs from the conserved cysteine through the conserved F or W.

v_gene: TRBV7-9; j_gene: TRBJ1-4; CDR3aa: CASSFRGVDEKLFF
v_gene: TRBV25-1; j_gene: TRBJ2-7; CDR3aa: CASTGAGGSYEQYF
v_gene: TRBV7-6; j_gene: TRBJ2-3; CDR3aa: CASSFPKNSGTSTDTQYF
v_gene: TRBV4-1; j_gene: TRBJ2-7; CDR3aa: CASSNGGGAATYEQYF
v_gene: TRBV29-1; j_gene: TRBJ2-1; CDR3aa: CSVRTSGSSYNEQFF
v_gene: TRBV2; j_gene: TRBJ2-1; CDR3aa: CASSEESTSGRYEQFF
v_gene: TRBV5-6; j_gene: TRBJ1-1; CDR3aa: CASSLTLDRGRPTEAFF
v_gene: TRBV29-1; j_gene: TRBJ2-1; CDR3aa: CSVVFLSSYNEQFF
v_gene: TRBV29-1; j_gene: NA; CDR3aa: CSEGTADHYEQYF
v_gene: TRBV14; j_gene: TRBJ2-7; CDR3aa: CASSQQDVASYEQYF
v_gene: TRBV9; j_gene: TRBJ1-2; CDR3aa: CASSESSTGGAYGYTF
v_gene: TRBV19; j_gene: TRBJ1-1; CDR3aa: CASSFHLDSNTEAFF
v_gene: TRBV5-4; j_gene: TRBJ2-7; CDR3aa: CASRAGTGGYEQYF
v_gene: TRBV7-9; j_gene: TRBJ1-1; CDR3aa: CASSLSLPDTEAFF
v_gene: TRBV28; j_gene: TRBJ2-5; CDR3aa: CASSITSGSAETQYF
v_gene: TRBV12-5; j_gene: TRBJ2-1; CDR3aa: CASGLVTLVDRSSYNEQFF
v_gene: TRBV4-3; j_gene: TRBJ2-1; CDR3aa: CASSQPGQGFYNEQFF
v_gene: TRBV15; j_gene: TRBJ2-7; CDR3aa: CATSRDSPIDEQYF
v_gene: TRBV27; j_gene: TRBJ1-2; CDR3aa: CASSLKGGVQANYGYTF
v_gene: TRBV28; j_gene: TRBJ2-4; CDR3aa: CASGPRRLAKNIQYF
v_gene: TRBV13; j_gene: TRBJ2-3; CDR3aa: CASSLARDTQYF
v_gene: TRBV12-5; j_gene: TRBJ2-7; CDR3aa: CASVGTGLSYEQYF
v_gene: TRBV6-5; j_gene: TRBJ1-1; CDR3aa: CASSYLPGTEAFF
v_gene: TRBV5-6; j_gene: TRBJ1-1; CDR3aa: CASSLVHLWNTEAFF
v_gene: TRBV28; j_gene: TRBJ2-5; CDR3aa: CASSFNSASEEQETQYF
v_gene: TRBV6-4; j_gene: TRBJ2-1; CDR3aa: CASSDSSGYNEQFF
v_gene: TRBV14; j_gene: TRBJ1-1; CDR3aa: CASSHRDYMNTEAFF
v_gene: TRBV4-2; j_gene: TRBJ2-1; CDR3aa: CASSQDQGGGSYNEQFF
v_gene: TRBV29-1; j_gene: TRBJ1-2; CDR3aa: CSVERVSGGYTF
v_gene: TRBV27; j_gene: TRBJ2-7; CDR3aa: CASSTSEFYEQYF
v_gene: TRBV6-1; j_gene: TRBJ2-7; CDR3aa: CASSEGKIDYLAGSYEQYF
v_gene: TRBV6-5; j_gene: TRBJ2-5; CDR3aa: CASRHVSGPQYF
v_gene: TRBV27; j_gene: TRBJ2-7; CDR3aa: CASSSLRVSGLRAYEQYF
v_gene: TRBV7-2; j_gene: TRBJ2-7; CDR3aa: CASSSATDHYEQYF
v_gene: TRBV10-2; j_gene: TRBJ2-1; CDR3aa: CASSERPAGYNEQFF
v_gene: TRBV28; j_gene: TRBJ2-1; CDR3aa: CASSSLSTTGNEQFF
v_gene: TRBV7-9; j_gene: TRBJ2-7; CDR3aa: CASSFTGGYEQYF
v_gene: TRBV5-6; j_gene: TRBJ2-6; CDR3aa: CASSARLSGANVLTF
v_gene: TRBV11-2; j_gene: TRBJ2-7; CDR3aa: CASSLAASGSYEQYF
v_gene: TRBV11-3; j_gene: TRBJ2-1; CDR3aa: CASRPRLAGASVNEQFF
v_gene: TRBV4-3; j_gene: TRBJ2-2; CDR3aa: CASSQYEGSTGELFF
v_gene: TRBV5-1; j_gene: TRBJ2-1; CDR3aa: CASSFNGAGSGPSSYNEQFF
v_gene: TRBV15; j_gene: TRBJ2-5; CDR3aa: CATSRYGRALETQYF
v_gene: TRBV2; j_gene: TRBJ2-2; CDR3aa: CASLNAAGELFF
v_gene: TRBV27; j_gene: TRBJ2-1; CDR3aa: CASSLYFGSDGEQFF
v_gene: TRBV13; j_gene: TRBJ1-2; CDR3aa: CASSGEAMPSGYTF
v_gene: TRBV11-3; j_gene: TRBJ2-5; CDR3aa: CASKRGDGSDRQETQYF
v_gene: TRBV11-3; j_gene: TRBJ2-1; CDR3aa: CASRPRDTYNEQFF
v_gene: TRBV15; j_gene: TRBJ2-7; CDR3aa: CATSTEGNYEQYF